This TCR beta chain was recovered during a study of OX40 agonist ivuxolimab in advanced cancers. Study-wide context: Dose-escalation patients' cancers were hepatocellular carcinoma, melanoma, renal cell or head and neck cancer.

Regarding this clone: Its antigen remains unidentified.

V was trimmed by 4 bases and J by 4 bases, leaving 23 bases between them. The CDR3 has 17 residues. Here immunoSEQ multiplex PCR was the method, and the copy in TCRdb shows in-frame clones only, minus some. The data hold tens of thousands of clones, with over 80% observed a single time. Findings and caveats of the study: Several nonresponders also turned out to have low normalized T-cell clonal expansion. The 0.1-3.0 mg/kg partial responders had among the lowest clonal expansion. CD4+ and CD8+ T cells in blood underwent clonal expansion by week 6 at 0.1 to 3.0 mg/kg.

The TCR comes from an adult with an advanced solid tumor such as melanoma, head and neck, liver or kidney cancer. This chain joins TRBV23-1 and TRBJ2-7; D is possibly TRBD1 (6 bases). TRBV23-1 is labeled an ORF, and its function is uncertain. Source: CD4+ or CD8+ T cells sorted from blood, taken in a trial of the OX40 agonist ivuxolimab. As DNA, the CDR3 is TGCGCCAGCAGTCCCAGGGGCGAGGGCGCTCCTTCATACGAGCAGTACTTC. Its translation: CASSPRGEGAPSYEQYF.